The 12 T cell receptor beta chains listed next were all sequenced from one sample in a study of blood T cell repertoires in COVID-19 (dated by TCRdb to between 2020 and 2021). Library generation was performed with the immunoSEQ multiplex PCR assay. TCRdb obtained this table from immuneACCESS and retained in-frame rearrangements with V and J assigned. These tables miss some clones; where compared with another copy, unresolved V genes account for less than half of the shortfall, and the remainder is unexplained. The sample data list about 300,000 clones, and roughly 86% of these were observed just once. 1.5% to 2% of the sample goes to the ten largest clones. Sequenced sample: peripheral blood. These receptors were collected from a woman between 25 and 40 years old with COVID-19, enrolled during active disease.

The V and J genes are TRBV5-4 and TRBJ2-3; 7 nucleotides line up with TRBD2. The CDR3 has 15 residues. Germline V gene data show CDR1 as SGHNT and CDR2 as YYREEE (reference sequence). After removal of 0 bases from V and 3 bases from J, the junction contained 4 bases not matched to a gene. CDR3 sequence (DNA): TGTGCCAGCAGCTTGGCCGCGGGAGATACAGATACGCAGTATTTT. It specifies CASSLAAGDTDTQYF.

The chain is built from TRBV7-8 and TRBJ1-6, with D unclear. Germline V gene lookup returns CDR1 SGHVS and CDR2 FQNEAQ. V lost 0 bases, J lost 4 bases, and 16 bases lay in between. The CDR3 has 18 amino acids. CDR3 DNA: TGTGCCAGCAGCTTAGCTCGACACGAATCCTCATATAATTCACCCCTCCACTTT. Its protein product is CASSLARHESSYNSPLHF.

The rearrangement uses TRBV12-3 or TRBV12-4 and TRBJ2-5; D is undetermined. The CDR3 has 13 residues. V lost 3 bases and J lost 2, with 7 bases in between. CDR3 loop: CASSFSVQETQYF. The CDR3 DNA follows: TGTGCCAGCAGTTTCTCAGTGCAAGAGACCCAGTACTTC.

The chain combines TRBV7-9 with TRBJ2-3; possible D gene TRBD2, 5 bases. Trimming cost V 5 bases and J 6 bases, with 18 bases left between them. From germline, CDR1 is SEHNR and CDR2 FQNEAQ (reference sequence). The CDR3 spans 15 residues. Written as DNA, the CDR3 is TGTGCCAGCAGCGCCGGGATCGTGTTGGGGGATACGCAGTATTTT. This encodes CASSAGIVLGDTQYF.

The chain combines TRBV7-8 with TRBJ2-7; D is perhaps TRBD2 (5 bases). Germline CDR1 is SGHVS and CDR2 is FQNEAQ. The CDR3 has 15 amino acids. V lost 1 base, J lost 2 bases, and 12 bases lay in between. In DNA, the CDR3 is TGTGCCAGCAGCTTAGTTGGGCCCGGGGCCTACGAGCAGTACTTC. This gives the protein CASSLVGPGAYEQYF.

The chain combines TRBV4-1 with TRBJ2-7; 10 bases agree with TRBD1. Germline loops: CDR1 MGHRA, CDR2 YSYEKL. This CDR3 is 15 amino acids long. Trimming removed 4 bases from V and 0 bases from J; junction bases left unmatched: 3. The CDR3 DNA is TGCGCCAGCAGCCTGGGACAGGGGCCCTCCTACGAGCAGTACGTC. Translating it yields CASSLGQGPSYEQYV.

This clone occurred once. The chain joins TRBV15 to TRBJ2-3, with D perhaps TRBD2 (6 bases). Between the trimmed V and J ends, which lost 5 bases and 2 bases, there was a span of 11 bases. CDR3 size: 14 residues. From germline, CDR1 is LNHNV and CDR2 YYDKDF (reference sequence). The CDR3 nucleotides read TGTGCCACCAGCCATGGAGGGGTCACAGATACGCAGTATTTT. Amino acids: CATSHGGVTDTQYF.

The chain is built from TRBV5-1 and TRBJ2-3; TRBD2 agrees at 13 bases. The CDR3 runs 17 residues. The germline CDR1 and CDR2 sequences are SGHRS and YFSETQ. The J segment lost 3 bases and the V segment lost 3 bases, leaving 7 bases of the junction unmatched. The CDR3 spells CASSSTGTSGETDTQYF. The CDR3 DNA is TGCGCCAGCAGCTCAACCGGGACTAGCGGGGAGACAGATACGCAGTATTTT.

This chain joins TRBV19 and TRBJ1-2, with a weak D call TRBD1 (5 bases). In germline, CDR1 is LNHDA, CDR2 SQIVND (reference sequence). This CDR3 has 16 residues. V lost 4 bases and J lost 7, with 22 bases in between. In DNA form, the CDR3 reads TGTGCCAGTAGTAAGCCCTCGGGGGTGGGCTTTCGTGGCTACACCTTC. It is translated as CASSKPSGVGFRGYTF.

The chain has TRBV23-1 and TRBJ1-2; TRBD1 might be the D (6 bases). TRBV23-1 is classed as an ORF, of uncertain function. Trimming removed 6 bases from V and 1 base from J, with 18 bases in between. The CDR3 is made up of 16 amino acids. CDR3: CASSPVAQGNNYGYTF. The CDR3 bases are TGCGCCAGCAGCCCCGTGGCCCAGGGGAATAACTATGGCTACACCTTC.

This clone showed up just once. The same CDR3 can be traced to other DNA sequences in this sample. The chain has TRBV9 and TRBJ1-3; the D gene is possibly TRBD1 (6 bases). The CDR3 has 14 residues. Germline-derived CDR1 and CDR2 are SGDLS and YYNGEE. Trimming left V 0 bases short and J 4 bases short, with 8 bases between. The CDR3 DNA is TGTGCCAGCAGCGTAGCAGGGGCCGGAAACACCATATATTTT. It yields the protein CASSVAGAGNTIYF.

The CDR3 loop is CASSAGLHGNQPQHF. For the CDR3, the DNA is TGTGCCAGCAGCGCGGGACTGCATGGCAATCAGCCCCAGCATTTT. The rearrangement links TRBV28 to TRBJ1-5; tentatively, D is TRBD1 (5 bases). The germline gives CDR1 MDHEN, CDR2 SYDVKM. The length of the CDR3 is 15 residues. Between the trimmed V and J ends, which lost 6 bases and 2 bases, there was a span of 14 bases.